The 27 T cell receptor beta chains in this list originate from one sample, sequenced in a study of regulatory T cells in long-lasting Graves disease. The time point is: persistent/refractory GD, antithyroid drugs over 5 years with positive TRAb. From PBMCs, RNA was extracted and then used to make the TCR library. Researchers made TCR beta libraries by using iRepertoire HTBI primers and running Arm-PCR on CDR3 regions. MiXCR, applied by TCRdb to the multiplex PCR reads, yields one record per CDR3 protein. Of about 470,000 distinct CDR3 sequences in the sample, roughly 20% were seen once. The starting material was peripheral blood mononuclear cells (PBMCs), obtained when the disease was refractory, from a patient treated with antithyroid drugs. The source is a female donor with Graves disease.

The chain uses TRBV5-5 and TRBJ2-7; tentatively, D is TRBD2 (6 bases). The CDR3 is 12 residues long. V was shortened by 4 bases and J by 8 bases, with 13 bases between the two germline ends. Per the germline V gene, CDR1 is SGHKS and CDR2 is YYEKEE (reference sequence). The CDR3 DNA reads TGTGCCAGCAGCCTAGGAGGGAGGCAGCAGTACTTC. It specifies CASSLGGRQQYF.

This clonotype was detected ten times or more. J is TRBJ1-5 and V is TRBV2, with 8 bases fitting TRBD1. Germline assignment: CDR1 SNHLY and CDR2 FYNNEI. V lost 4 bases, J lost 4 bases, and 6 bases stayed unmatched. The CDR3 length is 15 residues. CDR3 bases: TGTGCCAGCAGTGGCCCTGGACAGGGAAATCAGCCCCAGCATTTT. Residues: CASSGPGQGNQPQHF.

This clonotype was recorded at least ten times. This sequence joins TRBV6-1 and TRBJ1-2, with 11 bases that match TRBD1. Trimming at V came to 8 bases and at J to 7 bases, leaving 9 bases not matched to a gene. The CDR3 spans 14 residues. Germline CDR1 is MNHNS and CDR2 is SASEGT. The CDR3 is CASGADRGLGGYTF. CDR3 nucleotides: TGTGCCAGCGGAGCGGACAGGGGGCTGGGTGGCTACACCTTC.

This clonotype came up a few times. The gene calls are TRBV12-3 or TRBV12-4 and TRBJ2-2, with 9 bases that match TRBD2. Germline trimming cut 2 bases from V and 0 bases from J; bases unmatched to any gene: 4. The length of the CDR3 is 17 residues. The CDR3: CASSLYAGGANTGELFF. In DNA form, the CDR3 reads TGTGCCAGCAGTTTATACGCGGGAGGGGCGAACACCGGGGAGCTGTTTTTT.

This chain's CDR3 is CASSPGPRGGEQYF. CDR3 coding DNA: TGTGCCAGCAGCCCCGGGCCCCGGGGAGGGGAGCAGTACTTC. J is TRBJ2-7 and V is TRBV5-6; 7 bases align to TRBD2. Trimming cost V 4 bases and J 7 bases; bases outside gene matches: 11. The V gene's germline CDR1 is SGHDT and CDR2 YYEEEE. The CDR3 is made up of 14 amino acids.

This clonotype was seen ten or more times. The rearrangement links TRBV28 to TRBJ2-7; tentatively, D is TRBD1 (5 bases). The CDR3 is 13 residues long. Germline CDR1 is MDHEN and CDR2 is SYDVKM. Deletions cut 7 bases from V and 0 bases from J, with 10 bases between. The CDR3 reads CASTHRHSYEQYF. In DNA, the CDR3 is TGTGCCAGCACCCACAGGCACTCCTACGAGCAGTACTTC.

In this sample, this clonotype turned up many times. The chain links TRBV9 to TRBJ2-7, with no clear D. V lost 2 bases and J 0 bases, leaving 9 bases between the germline ends. Germline V gives CDR1 SGDLS, CDR2 YYNGEE. The CDR3 is 14 residues long. The CDR3 reads CASSVGAGSYEQYF. The DNA of the CDR3 is TGTGCCAGCAGCGTGGGTGCAGGCTCCTACGAGCAGTACTTC.

The chain has TRBV10-3 and TRBJ1-5; TRBD1 aligns across 12 bases. The CDR3 runs 16 residues. Germline V lookup: CDR1 ENHRY, CDR2 SYGVKD. J gave up 1 base and V 4 bases, and 2 bases lay outside the gene matches. The CDR3 sequence: CAISGGQGASNQPQHF. In DNA form, the CDR3 reads TGTGCCATCAGTGGGGGACAGGGGGCAAGCAATCAGCCCCAGCATTTT.

This clonotype was seen only once. Germline is not matched at one junction end, which may reflect a read error. The chain links TRBV20-1 to TRBJ1-2; D uncertain. Germline lookup yields CDR1 DFQATT and CDR2 SNEGSKA (reference sequence). CDR3 length: 13 amino acids. CDR3 in DNA: TGCAGTGCTAGAGATCAGAATGCCTATGACTACGCCTTC. It specifies CSARDQNAYDYAF.

This clonotype turned up a few times. In DNA form, the CDR3 reads TGTGCCAGCAAGAGGGCGCCGAAGGAGATCCCTAGCACAGATACGCAGTATTTT. Its protein is CASKRAPKEIPSTDTQYF. V usage is TRBV6-1 and J usage is TRBJ2-3; possibly TRBD2 for D (5 bases). CDR3 length: 18 residues. CDR1 is MNHNS, CDR2 SASEGT, per germline. V shed 7 bases and J shed 0 bases, with 23 bases lying between them.

This clonotype was seen at least ten times. The chain combines TRBV7-2 with TRBJ1-1, with 8 bases aligning to TRBD1. V gave up 2 bases and J gave up 5 bases; unmatched junction bases: 4. Germline-derived CDR1 and CDR2 are SGHTA and FQGNSA. This CDR3 contains 14 residues. This chain's CDR3 is CASSLHRGGTEAFF. The CDR3 coding sequence is TGTGCCAGCAGCTTACACAGGGGGGGAACTGAAGCTTTCTTT.

This clonotype appeared a few times. This chain links TRBV30 with TRBJ2-7; no clear D. Germline CDR1 GTSNPN, CDR2 SVGIG (reference sequence). The CDR3 length is 13 residues. V lost 5 bases to trimming and J lost 5 bases, with 16 bases between them. The CDR3 is CAWGKYGSNEQYF. DNA of the CDR3: TGTGCCTGGGGGAAATATGGGTCGAACGAGCAGTACTTC.

This clonotype was seen only a few times. The J gene is TRBJ2-6, the V gene TRBV27, with D unresolved. From germline, CDR1 is MNHEY and CDR2 SMNVEV (reference sequence). This CDR3 is built from 16 residues. With 3 bases removed from V and 4 bases from J, the gap between germline ends came to 13 bases. The CDR3 region has the DNA TGTGCCAGCAGTTTCACCGTGGCTTCCGGGGCCAACGTCCTGACTTTC. Encoded protein: CASSFTVASGANVLTF.

This clonotype was observed a few times. This chain joins TRBV6-1 and TRBJ2-7, with 9 bases lining up with TRBD2. Trimming took 5 bases from V and 5 from J; bases not matched to a gene: 13. CDR1 is MNHNS, CDR2 SASEGT, per germline. There are 16 residues in the CDR3. The CDR3 region is CASSRGSGRRGHEQYF. The CDR3 DNA reads TGTGCCAGCAGTCGGGGTAGCGGGAGAAGGGGTCACGAGCAGTACTTC.

J is TRBJ2-1 and V is TRBV27; D not certain. The V gene's germline CDR1 is MNHEY and CDR2 SMNVEV (reference sequence). V was pared by 2 bases and J by 7 bases, with 12 bases between. The CDR3 has 14 residues. In nucleotides, the CDR3 is TGTGCCAGCAGTTTAAGCCCCAATGGGAATGAGCAGTTCTTC. This encodes CASSLSPNGNEQFF.

This clonotype was seen more than once but under ten times. A much larger clone lies one base from this, so it may be a read error. The chain links TRBV18 to TRBJ2-5, with a tentative D call TRBD1 (6 bases). Looked up from germline, CDR1 is KGHSH and CDR2 is LQKENI. V lost 2 bases, J lost 6 bases, and 13 bases lay in between. CDR3 length equals 14 residues. CDR3 residues: CASSPRDKGQTQYF. Here the CDR3 DNA reads TGTGCCAGCTCACCAAGGGACAAGGGACAGACCCAGTACTTC.

The sample holds many counts of this clonotype. The chain combines TRBV9 with TRBJ2-7, with D uncertain. From germline, CDR1 is SGDLS and CDR2 YYNGEE. V lost 0 bases and J 0 bases, leaving 7 bases between the germline ends. The CDR3 covers 14 residues. CDR3 in amino acids: CASSVVVDSYEQYF. In DNA form, the CDR3 reads TGTGCCAGCAGCGTAGTGGTAGACTCCTACGAGCAGTACTTC.

This clonotype was counted between two and nine times. The CDR3 DNA reads as TGTGCCAGCAGCTCGGGCACAGGGTCGGACTACGAGCAGTACTTC. Amino acids: CASSSGTGSDYEQYF. The chain has TRBV11-3 and TRBJ2-7; D perhaps matches TRBD1 (6 bases). With 4 bases removed from V and 3 bases from J, the gap between germline ends came to 16 bases. CDR3 size: 15 residues. Germline V gene data show CDR1 as SGHNT and CDR2 as YENEEA.

In this sample, this clonotype turned up a few times. Written as DNA, the CDR3 is TGTGCCAGCAGCGCTCATGGACTAGCGTCTCTCAGGGACACCGGGGAGCTGTTTTTT. Translation: CASSAHGLASLRDTGELFF. The V call is TRBV7-9, the J call TRBJ2-2, with TRBD2 matching over 9 bases. Germline V gives CDR1 SEHNR, CDR2 FQNEAQ (reference sequence). The V and J ends lost 5 bases and 3 bases, in that order; junction bases with no gene match: 16. The CDR3 covers 19 residues.

There are many counts of this clonotype. The rearrangement joins TRBV7-3 to TRBJ2-7; D is perhaps TRBD2 (5 bases). The CDR3 length is 16 residues. Trimming shortened V by 4 bases and J by 0 bases, and 16 bases separated the two germline ends. Germline CDR1 is SGHTA and CDR2 is FQGTGA. The CDR3 spells CASSSNDYPSSYEQYF. The CDR3 coding sequence is TGTGCCAGCAGCTCAAACGACTACCCGAGCTCCTACGAGCAGTACTTC.

This clonotype was recorded at least ten times. The rearrangement uses TRBV6-1 and TRBJ1-5; a possible D gene is TRBD1 (5 bases). CDR1 is MNHNS, CDR2 SASEGT, per germline. The V and J ends lost 6 bases and 0 bases respectively, with 18 bases between them. This CDR3 region has 17 residues. The CDR3: CASSKPPPGRSNQPQHF. In nucleotides, the CDR3 is TGTGCCAGCAGCAAACCACCACCAGGGCGTAGCAATCAGCCCCAGCATTTT.

In this sample, this clonotype turned up many times. This sequence joins TRBV6-5 and TRBJ2-5; no definite D call. V gave up 0 bases and J gave up 0 bases, with 8 bases separating them. Germline lookup yields CDR1 MNHEY and CDR2 SVGAGI. The CDR3 extends over 15 amino acids. CDR3 DNA: TGTGCCAGCAGTTACTCCGCCGGCCACCAAGAGACCCAGTACTTC. Residues: CASSYSAGHQETQYF.

The chain joins TRBV7-3 to TRBJ2-3; 11 positions agree with TRBD2. The V gene end was trimmed by 4 bases and the J gene end by 3 bases; junction bases not matched to a gene: 6. CDR3 length: 16 residues. Germline CDR1 and CDR2: SGHTA and FQGTGA. The CDR3 protein is CASSSSGTSGTDTQYF. In DNA form, the CDR3 reads TGTGCCAGCAGCTCGTCCGGGACTAGCGGAACAGATACGCAGTATTTT.

Written as DNA, the CDR3 is TGTGCCAGCAGTTATTACAGGGGAGTCGCTTCCGACGAGCAGTACTTC. Residues: CASSYYRGVASDEQYF. The chain has TRBV6-5 and TRBJ2-7, with 7 nucleotides matching TRBD1. CDR3 length equals 16 residues. Germline CDR1 reads MNHEY; CDR2 reads SVGAGI. The V segment lost 3 bases and the J segment 5 bases; nucleotides outside the gene matches: 13.

This rearrangement joins TRBV6-1 to TRBJ2-1; perhaps TRBD2 as D (6 bases). CDR1 and CDR2 (germline): MNHNS, SASEGT. The CDR3 runs to 14 residues. With 0 bases removed from V and 3 bases from J, the gap between germline ends came to 6 bases. The DNA for the CDR3 is TGTGCCAGCAGTGAAGCCGGGGGCTACAATGAGCAGTTCTTC. Its translation: CASSEAGGYNEQFF.

This chain links TRBV24-1 with TRBJ2-4; D remains unclear. TRBJ2-1 explains the end of the DNA better; the J call may be wrong. CDR1 KGHDR and CDR2 SFDVKD come from the germline V gene. The CDR3 consists of 16 residues. This chain's CDR3 is CATSDPKNPRVDEQFF. Here the CDR3 DNA reads TGTGCCACCAGTGATCCCAAAAACCCCAGAGTCGATGAGCAGTTCTTC.

The chain couples TRBV27 to TRBJ2-1; 10 bases align to TRBD2. Germline V gene data show CDR1 as MNHEY and CDR2 as SMNVEV (reference sequence). V was pared by 3 bases and J by 8 bases, with 4 bases of the junction left unmatched. The CDR3 spans 14 residues. This chain's CDR3 is CASSFTSGIYEQFF. In DNA, the CDR3 is TGTGCCAGCAGTTTTACTAGCGGGATCTATGAGCAGTTCTTC.